These 14 T cell receptor beta chains were all obtained from the same sample, sequenced in a study of CD8+ T cells in alopecia areata. The treatment here: oral pan-JAK inhibitor, 5-10 mg twice daily. Isolated RNA was reverse transcribed into cDNA used as the sequencing template. Here immunoSEQ multiplex PCR was the method, and the copy in TCRdb shows in-frame clones only, minus some. Of approximately 170,000 clones in the sample, less than 80% were seen once. The input for sequencing was CD4+ T cells sorted from blood, taken at week 24, from a patient treated with tofacitinib. The receptor set was obtained from a human donor with alopecia areata.

This chain joins TRBV6-6 and TRBJ1-2, with TRBD1 matching over 7 bases. The CDR3 sequence is 13 residues long. CDR1 and CDR2 from the germline V gene are MNHNY and SVGAGI (reference sequence). Trimming at V came to 5 bases and at J to 2 bases, leaving 2 bases not matched to a gene. CDR3 residues: CASSTQGNYGYTF. The CDR3 coding sequence is TGTGCCAGCAGTACACAGGGGAACTATGGCTACACCTTC.

This rearrangement joins TRBV30 to TRBJ1-2, with D possibly TRBD1 on 5 matching bases. V was shortened by 6 bases and J by 13 bases, with 21 bases between the two germline ends. Germline V gives CDR1 GTSNPN, CDR2 SVGIG (reference sequence). CDR3 length: 12 amino acids. The CDR3 protein is CACIHTATAFTF. The CDR3, as DNA: TGTGCCTGTATCCACACTGCGACAGCTTTCACCTTC.

This clone was recorded a few times. V usage is TRBV7-2 and J usage is TRBJ2-5; D unresolved. Germline CDR1 and CDR2: SGHTA and FQGNSA. The V end lost 1 base, the J end lost 6 bases, and 9 bases lay between the germline ends. CDR3 length: 13 residues. The CDR3 region has the DNA TGTGCCAGCAGCTTAGAGGTTCTCCAGACCCAGTACTTC. Translating gives CASSLEVLQTQYF.

The chain links TRBV18 to TRBJ1-5; 10 nucleotides match TRBD1. Germline V gene lookup returns CDR1 KGHSH and CDR2 LQKENI. V shed 3 bases, J shed 1 base, and the junction held 6 bases outside the gene matches. The CDR3 length is 17 residues. CDR3 bases: TGTGCCAGCTCACCCCAAGGACAGGGGGGAAGCAATCAGCCCCAGCATTTT. It encodes CASSPQGQGGSNQPQHF.

The V and J genes are TRBV29-1 and TRBJ2-5, with D maybe TRBD2 (5 bases). This CDR3 has 12 amino acids. Germline CDR1 is SQVTM and CDR2 is ANQGSEA. V lost 3 bases and J 3 bases, leaving 8 bases between the germline ends. For the CDR3, the DNA is TGCAGCGTTGAGGGAGCAGAAGAGACCCAGTACTTC. This encodes CSVEGAEETQYF.

This sequence joins TRBV30 and TRBJ2-7; 8 bases are shared with TRBD1. V shed 4 bases, J shed 11 bases, and the junction held 10 bases outside the gene matches. CDR1 GTSNPN and CDR2 SVGIG come from the germline V gene (reference sequence). CDR3 length: 12 amino acids. CDR3 sequence: CAWNRDRQAKYF. The CDR3 DNA reads as TGTGCCTGGAATCGGGACAGGCAGGCGAAGTACTTC.

J is TRBJ1-6 and V is TRBV7-9; D not certain. Germline V lookup: CDR1 SEHNR, CDR2 FQNEAQ (reference sequence). Trimming stripped 2 bases from V and 6 bases from J, with 8 bases between. The CDR3 loop spans 14 amino acids. This chain's CDR3 is CASSLTASNSPLHF. The CDR3 bases are TGTGCCAGCAGCTTAACGGCGAGTAATTCACCCCTCCACTTT.

This clone was recorded a few times. The J gene is TRBJ2-1, the V gene TRBV20-1; D ambiguous. The CDR3 spans 11 residues. Trimming took 5 bases from V and 7 from J, leaving 9 bases between them. CDR1 and CDR2 (germline): DFQATT, SNEGSKA (reference sequence). Here the CDR3 DNA reads TGCAGTGCTGACGGAAGGAATGAGCAGTTCTTC. The encoded protein is CSADGRNEQFF.

The chain uses TRBV25-1 and TRBJ2-1, with 9 bases matching TRBD1. Germline V gives CDR1 MGHDK, CDR2 SYGVNS. V was clipped by 2 bases and J by 8 bases; unmatched bases: 10. The CDR3 has 16 residues. CDR3 coding DNA: TGTGCCAGCAGTGAAGCCCCCGGGACAGGGTACCATGAGCAGTTCTTC. Amino acids: CASSEAPGTGYHEQFF. The full variable domain, with the rest looked up from reference TRBV25-1 and TRBJ2-1, is EADIYQTPRYLVIGTGKKITLECSQTMGHDKMYWYQQDPGMELHLIHYSYGVNSTEKGDLSSESTVSRIRTEHFPLTLESARPSHTSQYLCASSEAPGTGYHEQFFGPGTRLTVL.

This clone was counted a single time. J is TRBJ2-7 and V is TRBV5-1, with D possibly being TRBD1 or TRBD2 (5 bases each). Germline CDR1 SGHRS, CDR2 YFSETQ. The CDR3 runs to 15 residues. V was pared by 2 bases and J by 6 bases, with 18 bases between. CDR3 in amino acids: CASSFDPGSGGEQYF. In nucleotides, the CDR3 is TGCGCCAGCAGCTTCGACCCAGGGAGTGGAGGCGAGCAGTACTTC.

The CDR3 bases are TGTGCCAGCAGCGTAGACTTAGCGGGGGGCCTCTACGAGCAGTACTTC. This codes for CASSVDLAGGLYEQYF. The V gene is TRBV9, the J gene TRBJ2-7; 10 bases fit TRBD2. Per germline, CDR1 SGDLS and CDR2 YYNGEE. The CDR3 is 16 amino acids. V gave up 0 bases and J gave up 3 bases; unmatched junction bases: 6.

The gene calls are TRBV6-1 and TRBJ2-2, with D unclear. The CDR3 is made up of 13 amino acids. V was clipped by 2 bases and J by 7 bases, with 8 bases between them. CDR1 and CDR2 (germline): MNHNS, SASEGT. CDR3 protein: CASSELYDGELFF. CDR3 sequence (DNA): TGTGCCAGCAGTGAACTCTATGACGGGGAGCTGTTTTTT.

The genes are TRBV6-1 and TRBJ2-3; 7 bases match TRBD1. The V and J ends lost 11 bases and 1 base, in that order; junction bases with no gene match: 6. The length of the CDR3 is 13 residues. Germline CDR1 reads MNHNS; CDR2 reads SASEGT. The CDR3 DNA reads as TGTGCCTCACAGGGGCCACGCACAGATACGCAGTATTTT. Protein: CASQGPRTDTQYF.

V is TRBV5-1 and J is TRBJ2-3; a weak D match, TRBD2 (5 bases). In germline, CDR1 is SGHRS, CDR2 YFSETQ. V dropped 4 bases and J dropped 4 bases, with 10 bases sitting between them. The CDR3 length is 13 residues. In DNA, the CDR3 is TGCGCCAGCAGCCAGAACGGGGCAGATACGCAGTATTTT. This encodes CASSQNGADTQYF.